The 6 T cell receptor beta chains listed next were all sequenced from one sample in a study of post-analysis software for immune sequencing data (dated by TCRdb to between 2015 and 2016). These receptors are not linked to any known antigen. Paper-wide results and their limitations: Patients showed significantly higher frequencies than controls for a few TRBV segments, among them TRBV5-6, TRBV5-1 and TRBV20-1.

The receptor library was made with PCR. The sequencer was an Illumina HiSeq 2500. Unique molecular identifiers were incorporated into TCR beta cDNA libraries to reduce PCR and sequencing biases. The public reads were run again by TCRdb, first through fastp at Q25 and then through MiXCR, and only productive beta chains were kept. Rows are unified per CDR3 protein, each entry keeping the most common DNA and genes. In this sample the table shows 350,000 to 450,000 distinct CDR3 sequences, about a third of which occur a single time. 13% of the sample belongs to the ten largest clones. Sequenced sample: blood. Receptors originate from a girl aged 5-17 years with multiple sclerosis.

This clonotype has more than one count but fewer than ten. The genes are TRBV12-3 or TRBV12-4 and TRBJ1-2, with D maybe TRBD1 (5 bases). Trimming stripped 6 bases from V and 7 bases from J, with 9 bases between. The CDR3 covers 11 residues. The CDR3 is CASSQGFGYTF. The DNA of the CDR3 is TGTGCCAGCAGCCAGGGATTTGGCTACACCTTC.

This clonotype was seen a few times. The chain carries TRBV20-1 and TRBJ1-5; D is undetermined. The germline V gene has CDR1 DFQATT and CDR2 SNEGSKA (reference sequence). The CDR3 consists of 14 residues. V was trimmed by 6 bases and J by 4 bases, leaving 16 bases between them. In nucleotides, the CDR3 is TGCAGTGCAACAAGAGGGCAGGTGAATCAGCCCCAGCATTTT. It yields the protein CSATRGQVNQPQHF.

The gene calls are TRBV20-1 and TRBJ2-1; 10 bases match TRBD1. TRBJ2-7 explains the end of the DNA better; the J call may be wrong. Germline assignment: CDR1 DFQATT and CDR2 SNEGSKA (reference sequence). The CDR3 length is 14 residues. The DNA for the CDR3 is TGCAGTGCTAGTTTTGGGACAGGGGACTGCGAGCAGTACTTC. This sequence encodes CSASFGTGDCEQYF.

The chain couples TRBV5-1 to TRBJ2-5; 15 nucleotides align to TRBD2. CDR1 is SGHRS and CDR2 is YFSETQ in the germline V gene. The V segment lost 4 bases and the J segment 4 bases; nucleotides outside the gene matches: 8. This CDR3 comprises 17 residues. The CDR3 reads CASSPGLAGGPGETQYF. The CDR3 DNA is TGCGCCAGCAGCCCTGGACTAGCGGGAGGGCCAGGAGAGACCCAGTACTTC.

The rearrangement joins TRBV7-9 to TRBJ1-1; D gene unclear. The V and J ends lost 5 bases and 6 bases respectively, with 10 bases between them. CDR1 SEHNR and CDR2 FQNEAQ come from the germline V gene (reference sequence). The CDR3 length is 12 residues. CDR3 sequence: CASSRGLAEAFF. CDR3 nucleotide sequence: TGTGCCAGCAGCCGTGGGTTGGCTGAAGCTTTCTTT.

The gene calls are TRBV20-1 and TRBJ2-2, with 8 bases identical to TRBD2. Trimming took 6 bases from V and 2 from J; bases not matched to a gene: 5. The CDR3 spans 14 residues. Looked up from germline, CDR1 is DFQATT and CDR2 is SNEGSKA (reference sequence). The CDR3 loop reads CSALGGANTGELFF. The CDR3, as DNA: TGCAGTGCCCTCGGGGGGGCAAACACCGGGGAGCTGTTTTTT.